This TCR beta chain was sequenced in a study of T cell changes during pregnancy in multiple sclerosis. This CDR3 comprises 13 residues. Germline CDR1 and CDR2: LNHDA and SQIVND (reference sequence). V dropped 10 bases and J dropped 7; count of bases not matched to a gene: 9. This clone was counted a single time. This table comes from immunoSEQ multiplex PCR, and its TCRdb copy is limited to in-frame clones, with some not included. The sample holds about 93,000 clones, approximately 92% seen once. This receptor was obtained from a female donor with multiple sclerosis, enrolled in a pregnancy study. The chain joins TRBV19 to TRBJ2-1, with TRBD2 identical over 8 bases. The sample was peripheral blood, taken after pregnancy. The CDR3 DNA sequence: TGTGCCACCTTTAGCGGGAAGTCGAATGAGCAGTTCTTC. Translating gives CATFSGKSNEQFF.